Listed below are T cell receptor beta chains from one sample, sequenced in a study of technical replicates of blood from a handful of donors. Assay used: immunoSEQ multiplex PCR; TCRdb lists only in-frame clones, some missing. There are some 66,000 clones in the sample; approximately 88% occur only once, and approximately 4.4% lies in the top ten. The material sequenced was PBMCs. The receptors were sampled from a human donor in good health. Some clones in this sample may be carry-over from other donors' samples. CDR3s include the opening cysteine and the closing phenylalanine or tryptophan. A D gene is named only where the DNA matches it firmly. Clone size is stated in some rows and not others, as once, few, many or a class when expanded.

len: 14
j_gene: TRBJ1-4
d_gene: TRBD1
abundance: NA
v_gene: TRBV7-2
CDR3aa: CASSLGQYNEKLFF
CDR3nt: TGTGCCAGCAGCCTGGGACAGTATAATGAAAAACTGTTTTTT

len: 15
j_gene: TRBJ1-2
d_gene: TRBD1
abundance: once
v_gene: TRBV4-1
CDR3aa: CASSQDRDRVNGYTF
CDR3nt: TGCGCCAGCAGCCAAGATAGGGACAGGGTTAATGGCTACACCTTC

len: 14
j_gene: TRBJ2-5
d_gene: TRBD1
abundance: NA
v_gene: TRBV7-9
CDR3aa: CASSPTGGGETQYF
CDR3nt: TGTGCCAGCAGCCCGACAGGGGGCGGAGAGACCCAGTACTTC

len: 13
j_gene: TRBJ2-7
d_gene: TRBD2
abundance: NA
v_gene: TRBV7-9
CDR3aa: CASSPGLSYEQYF
CDR3nt: TGTGCCAGCAGCCCGGGACTATCCTACGAGCAGTACTTC

len: 17
j_gene: TRBJ2-1
d_gene: TRBD2
abundance: NA
v_gene: TRBV7-2
CDR3aa: CASSLRTSGTMGNEQFF
CDR3nt: TGTGCCAGCAGCCTGAGGACTAGCGGGACCATGGGGAATGAGCAGTTCTTC

len: 15
j_gene: TRBJ2-5
d_gene: TRBD2
abundance: many
v_gene: TRBV5-6
CDR3aa: CASSRLAEYQETQYF
CDR3nt: TGTGCCAGCAGTAGGCTAGCGGAATACCAAGAGACCCAGTACTTC

len: 13
j_gene: TRBJ1-5
d_gene: NA
abundance: NA
v_gene: TRBV29-1
CDR3aa: CSVEGGSNQPQHF
CDR3nt: TGCAGCGTTGAAGGAGGAAGCAATCAGCCCCAGCATTTT

len: 13
j_gene: TRBJ1-1
d_gene: NA
abundance: NA
v_gene: TRBV6-1
CDR3aa: CASSSDRNTEAFF
CDR3nt: TGTGCCAGCAGTTCGGACAGGAACACTGAAGCTTTCTTT

len: 14
j_gene: TRBJ2-3
d_gene: NA
abundance: NA
v_gene: TRBV7-9
CDR3aa: CASRTESGGDTQYF
CDR3nt: TGTGCCAGCAGAACCGAAAGCGGAGGGGATACGCAGTATTTT

len: 16
j_gene: TRBJ1-3
d_gene: TRBD1
abundance: NA
v_gene: TRBV5-1
CDR3aa: CASSLGAGGSGNTIYF
CDR3nt: TGCGCCAGCAGCTTGGGAGCAGGGGGCTCTGGAAACACCATATATTTT

len: 14
j_gene: TRBJ1-3
d_gene: NA
abundance: few
v_gene: TRBV7-6
CDR3aa: CASSPGPGINTIYF
CDR3nt: TGTGCCAGCAGCCCAGGGCCAGGGATTAACACCATATATTTT

len: 13
j_gene: TRBJ1-2
d_gene: TRBD1
abundance: NA
v_gene: TRBV4-2
CDR3aa: CASSQGAGGLATF
CDR3nt: TGTGCCAGCAGCCAAGGGGCAGGGGGTCTGGCCACCTTC

len: 13
j_gene: TRBJ1-2
d_gene: NA
abundance: few
v_gene: TRBV5-6
CDR3aa: CASSLDRAGGYTF
CDR3nt: TGTGCCAGCAGCTTGGACAGGGCCGGTGGCTACACCTTC

len: 15
j_gene: TRBJ2-5
d_gene: NA
abundance: NA
v_gene: TRBV18
CDR3aa: CASSPVPGSQETQYF
CDR3nt: TGTGCCAGCTCTCCCGTCCCGGGATCCCAAGAGACCCAGTACTTC

len: 14
j_gene: TRBJ1-1
d_gene: TRBD1
abundance: NA
v_gene: TRBV7-9
CDR3aa: CASSQGQVNTEAFF
CDR3nt: TGTGCCAGCAGCCAAGGACAGGTCAACACTGAAGCTTTCTTT

len: 12
j_gene: TRBJ1-1
d_gene: NA
abundance: medium-sized
v_gene: TRBV18
CDR3aa: CASSPRQGEAFF
CDR3nt: TGTGCCAGCTCACCACGGCAGGGAGAAGCTTTCTTT

len: 16
j_gene: TRBJ2-1
d_gene: TRBD1
abundance: NA
v_gene: TRBV6-6
CDR3aa: CASSTWDRGDYNEQFF
CDR3nt: TGTGCCAGCAGTACTTGGGACAGGGGGGACTACAATGAGCAGTTCTTC

len: 15
j_gene: TRBJ1-2
d_gene: TRBD1
abundance: NA
v_gene: TRBV4-2
CDR3aa: CASSLGQGENYGYTF
CDR3nt: TGTGCCAGCAGCCTAGGACAGGGGGAAAACTATGGCTACACCTTC

len: 15
j_gene: TRBJ1-4
d_gene: TRBD1
abundance: once
v_gene: TRBV9
CDR3aa: CASSGETGFGEKLFF
CDR3nt: TGTGCCAGCAGCGGAGAGACAGGGTTCGGCGAAAAACTGTTTTTT

len: 13
j_gene: TRBJ2-7
d_gene: NA
abundance: once
v_gene: TRBV5-6
CDR3aa: CASSQDRFYEQYF
CDR3nt: TGTGCCAGCAGCCAGGACAGATTCTACGAGCAGTACTTC

len: 14
j_gene: TRBJ1-2
d_gene: TRBD1
abundance: NA
v_gene: TRBV2
CDR3aa: CASSRGQVAYGYTF
CDR3nt: TGTGCCAGCAGTAGGGGACAGGTAGCCTATGGCTACACCTTC

len: 10
j_gene: TRBJ2-5
d_gene: NA
abundance: NA
v_gene: TRBV5-1
CDR3aa: CASREETQYF
CDR3nt: TGCGCCAGCCGGGAAGAGACCCAGTACTTC

len: 14
j_gene: TRBJ2-7
d_gene: TRBD2
abundance: NA
v_gene: TRBV7-2
CDR3aa: CASSSKTSGGEQYF
CDR3nt: TGTGCCAGCAGCTCGAAAACTAGCGGCGGCGAGCAGTACTTC

len: 16
j_gene: TRBJ1-3
d_gene: NA
abundance: NA
v_gene: TRBV19
CDR3aa: CASSISLGLTGNTIYF
CDR3nt: TGTGCCAGTAGTATTAGTCTCGGGTTAACTGGAAACACCATATATTTT

len: 15
j_gene: TRBJ2-6
d_gene: NA
abundance: NA
v_gene: TRBV9
CDR3aa: CASSVVGPGANVLTF
CDR3nt: TGTGCCAGCAGCGTAGTGGGGCCTGGGGCCAACGTCCTGACTTTC

len: 17
j_gene: TRBJ2-2
d_gene: TRBD2
abundance: NA
v_gene: TRBV5-4
CDR3aa: CASSPWSGRADTGELFF
CDR3nt: TGTGCCAGCAGCCCCTGGAGCGGGAGGGCCGACACCGGGGAGCTGTTTTTT

len: 15
j_gene: TRBJ2-1
d_gene: TRBD1
abundance: few
v_gene: TRBV7-8
CDR3aa: CASRNRDRGLDEQFF
CDR3nt: TGTGCCAGCAGGAACCGGGACAGGGGTCTCGACGAGCAGTTCTTC

len: 15
j_gene: TRBJ1-4
d_gene: TRBD1
abundance: few
v_gene: TRBV7-9
CDR3aa: CASSERQGVVEKLFF
CDR3nt: TGTGCCAGCAGCGAGAGACAGGGGGTGGTAGAAAAACTGTTTTTT

len: 15
j_gene: TRBJ2-1
d_gene: NA
abundance: NA
v_gene: TRBV7-2
CDR3aa: CASRPPPSSYNEQFF
CDR3nt: TGTGCCAGCAGACCACCACCCAGCTCCTACAATGAGCAGTTCTTC

len: 15
j_gene: TRBJ1-5
d_gene: NA
abundance: NA
v_gene: TRBV11-2
CDR3aa: CASSAGFYSNQPQHF
CDR3nt: TGTGCCAGCAGCGCAGGGTTTTATAGCAATCAGCCCCAGCATTTT

len: 15
j_gene: TRBJ1-6
d_gene: NA
abundance: few
v_gene: TRBV6-4
CDR3aa: CASSDSIEGNSPLHF
CDR3nt: TGTGCCAGCAGTGACTCGATAGAGGGTAATTCACCCCTCCACTTT

len: 14
j_gene: TRBJ2-5
d_gene: TRBD2
abundance: NA
v_gene: TRBV7-9
CDR3aa: CASSLGLAAETQYF
CDR3nt: TGTGCCAGCAGCTTAGGGCTAGCGGCGGAGACCCAGTACTTC

len: 15
j_gene: TRBJ2-7
d_gene: NA
abundance: NA
v_gene: TRBV4-1
CDR3aa: CASSQGWGGPFEQYF
CDR3nt: TGCGCCAGCAGCCAGGGTTGGGGAGGCCCCTTCGAGCAGTACTTC

len: 14
j_gene: TRBJ2-1
d_gene: TRBD2
abundance: NA
v_gene: TRBV7-3
CDR3aa: CASSLGGRRNEQFF
CDR3nt: TGTGCCAGCAGCTTAGGCGGGAGGAGGAATGAGCAGTTCTTC

len: 15
j_gene: TRBJ1-1
d_gene: NA
abundance: NA
v_gene: TRBV10-3
CDR3aa: CAISDGDRLNTEAFF
CDR3nt: TGTGCCATCAGCGACGGAGACAGGTTGAACACTGAAGCTTTCTTT

len: 16
j_gene: TRBJ1-4
d_gene: NA
abundance: NA
v_gene: TRBV5-4
CDR3aa: CASSSTNPATNEKLFF
CDR3nt: TGTGCCAGCAGCTCTACTAACCCCGCCACTAATGAAAAACTGTTTTTT

len: 15
j_gene: TRBJ2-5
d_gene: TRBD1
abundance: NA
v_gene: TRBV10-3
CDR3aa: CAISESGGARETQYF
CDR3nt: TGTGCCATCAGTGAGTCAGGGGGCGCGAGAGAGACCCAGTACTTC

len: 13
j_gene: TRBJ2-7
d_gene: TRBD2
abundance: NA
v_gene: TRBV6-1
CDR3aa: CATRTSGAYEQYF
CDR3nt: TGTGCCACGCGGACTAGCGGCGCCTACGAGCAGTACTTC

len: 13
j_gene: TRBJ2-3
d_gene: NA
abundance: NA
v_gene: TRBV9
CDR3aa: CASSVAGENTQYF
CDR3nt: TGTGCCAGCAGCGTAGCGGGGGAGAATACGCAGTATTTT

len: 15
j_gene: TRBJ1-2
d_gene: NA
abundance: NA
v_gene: TRBV14
CDR3aa: CASSRVDSRSYGYTF
CDR3nt: TGTGCCAGCAGCCGTGTGGACTCCCGATCCTATGGCTACACCTTC

len: 12
j_gene: TRBJ2-7
d_gene: NA
abundance: NA
v_gene: TRBV7-8
CDR3aa: CASSLASTGTYF
CDR3nt: TGTGCCAGCAGCTTAGCGTCCACAGGGACATACTTC

len: 15
j_gene: TRBJ2-3
d_gene: TRBD1
abundance: NA
v_gene: TRBV7-6
CDR3aa: CASSPPGTGSNTQYF
CDR3nt: TGTGCCAGCAGCCCACCCGGGACAGGGTCTAATACGCAGTATTTT

len: 16
j_gene: TRBJ1-3
d_gene: NA
abundance: NA
v_gene: TRBV6-5
CDR3aa: CASSYGQGGSGNTIYF
CDR3nt: TGTGCCAGCAGTTACGGGCAGGGAGGGTCTGGAAACACCATATATTTT

len: 17
j_gene: TRBJ2-2
d_gene: TRBD2
abundance: NA
v_gene: TRBV7-3
CDR3aa: CASSLGAGEPNTGELFF
CDR3nt: TGTGCCAGCAGCTTAGGAGCGGGGGAACCCAACACCGGGGAGCTGTTTTTT

len: 11
j_gene: TRBJ2-2
d_gene: NA
abundance: NA
v_gene: TRBV30
CDR3aa: CAWRGAGELFF
CDR3nt: TGTGCCTGGAGAGGGGCCGGGGAGCTGTTTTTT

len: 14
j_gene: TRBJ2-7
d_gene: TRBD1
abundance: once
v_gene: TRBV4-2
CDR3aa: CASSQGQGSYEQYF
CDR3nt: TGTGCCAGCAGCCAAGGACAGGGGAGCTACGAGCAGTACTTC

len: 18
j_gene: TRBJ2-3
d_gene: TRBD2
abundance: once
v_gene: TRBV5-1
CDR3aa: CASSLGRRLAGDTDTQYF
CDR3nt: TGCGCCAGCAGCTTGGGGAGGCGGCTAGCGGGAGACACAGATACGCAGTATTTT

len: 14
j_gene: TRBJ2-7
d_gene: NA
abundance: NA
v_gene: TRBV18
CDR3aa: CASSPRSENYEQYF
CDR3nt: TGTGCCAGCTCACCCCGGAGTGAAAACTACGAGCAGTACTTC

len: 16
j_gene: TRBJ2-5
d_gene: TRBD2
abundance: NA
v_gene: TRBV2
CDR3aa: CASSGIAGALGETQYF
CDR3nt: TGTGCCAGCAGTGGTATAGCGGGGGCCCTCGGGGAGACCCAGTACTTC

len: 15
j_gene: TRBJ1-2
d_gene: NA
abundance: NA
v_gene: TRBV7-9
CDR3aa: CASSLGTTSNYGYTF
CDR3nt: TGTGCCAGCAGCCTAGGGACTACCTCTAACTATGGCTACACCTTC

len: 13
j_gene: TRBJ2-4
d_gene: NA
abundance: NA
v_gene: TRBV11-3
CDR3aa: CASSLDKGYIQYF
CDR3nt: TGTGCCAGCAGCTTAGACAAGGGGTACATTCAGTACTTC

len: 16
j_gene: TRBJ2-7
d_gene: TRBD2
abundance: few
v_gene: TRBV4-3
CDR3aa: CASSQDWASGSYEQYF
CDR3nt: TGCGCCAGCAGCCAAGATTGGGCTAGCGGATCCTACGAGCAGTACTTC

len: 14
j_gene: TRBJ2-2
d_gene: NA
abundance: NA
v_gene: TRBV5-4
CDR3aa: CASSLGGRTGELFF
CDR3nt: TGTGCCAGCAGCTTGGGCGGGCGCACCGGGGAGCTGTTTTTT

len: 15
j_gene: TRBJ2-3
d_gene: NA
abundance: NA
v_gene: TRBV5-8
CDR3aa: CASSLLSGRTDTQYF
CDR3nt: TGTGCCAGCAGCTTGCTCAGCGGAAGGACAGATACGCAGTATTTT

len: 15
j_gene: TRBJ2-7
d_gene: TRBD1
abundance: NA
v_gene: TRBV7-2
CDR3aa: CASSFGTGTIYEQYF
CDR3nt: TGTGCCAGCAGCTTCGGGACAGGGACTATCTACGAGCAGTACTTC

len: 11
j_gene: TRBJ2-5
d_gene: NA
abundance: NA
v_gene: TRBV20-1
CDR3aa: CSARALGRDDF
CDR3nt: TGCAGTGCTAGAGCACTAGGACGCGATGACTTC

len: 15
j_gene: TRBJ2-7
d_gene: TRBD2
abundance: NA
v_gene: TRBV11-2
CDR3aa: CASSLAGLEVDEQYF
CDR3nt: TGTGCCAGCAGCCTTGCGGGACTAGAGGTCGACGAGCAGTACTTC

len: 16
j_gene: TRBJ2-2
d_gene: NA
abundance: NA
v_gene: TRBV11-3
CDR3aa: CASTLSVGPGTGELFF
CDR3nt: TGTGCCAGCACCCTATCGGTTGGTCCTGGCACCGGGGAGCTGTTTTTT

len: 14
j_gene: TRBJ2-3
d_gene: TRBD1
abundance: NA
v_gene: TRBV29-1
CDR3aa: CSATGFSSTDTQYF
CDR3nt: TGCAGCGCGACAGGGTTTAGTAGCACAGATACGCAGTATTTT

len: 14
j_gene: TRBJ2-7
d_gene: TRBD1
abundance: NA
v_gene: TRBV5-5
CDR3aa: CASSSPGQGYEQYF
CDR3nt: TGTGCCAGCAGTTCTCCGGGACAGGGGTACGAGCAGTACTTC